This T cell receptor (beta chain) was captured by sequencing in a study of OX40 agonist ivuxolimab in advanced cancers. At the level of the study: Ivuxolimab was administered intravenously to patients at 0.01 to 10 mg/kg every 2 weeks.

CDR3 length equals 16 residues. Germline V CDR1 and CDR2: GTSNPN, SVGIG (reference sequence). V dropped 2 bases and J dropped 5 bases, with 21 bases sitting between them. Any history of autoimmune disease or systemic immunosuppression disqualified patients. Broader study findings: On average, CD8+ T cells showed a greater number of expanded clones than CD4+.

The assay was immunoSEQ multiplex PCR, and TCRdb's table has in-frame clones only and misses some. The sample lists some 70,000 clones, roughly 90% occurring once. With respect to this clone: The antigen is unknown.

The rearrangement links TRBV30 to TRBJ2-5; D could derive from TRBD1 or TRBD2 (5 bases each). The receptor's source is an adult with an advanced solid tumor such as melanoma, head and neck, liver or kidney cancer. Material: CD4+ or CD8+ T cells sorted from blood, obtained in a trial of the OX40 agonist ivuxolimab. The CDR3 region is CAWSFPGRRPGETQYF. The CDR3 DNA reads as TGTGCCTGGAGTTTTCCGGGACGCCGGCCGGGGGAGACCCAGTACTTC.